This T cell receptor (beta chain) was profiled in a study of T cell responses to AZD1222 COVID-19 vaccine (dated by TCRdb to the early 2020s). With regard to the full study: Because spike-specific TCR depth and breadth did not differ between the two schedules, AZD1222 recipients who got a second dose at roughly 4 weeks were pooled with those who got a second dose at roughly 12 weeks. A total of roughly 240 trial participants underwent TCR sequencing, of whom some 210 received two doses of AZD1222 and 26 received two doses of the MenACWY control vaccine. Trial participants were enrolled by age into subgroups of 18-55, 56-69 and 70-plus years, and around 140, 26 and 57 TCR-sequenced participants, respectively, were included in these subgroups. General study outcomes and caveats: Conclusions about previously exposed vaccinees were limited because only six AZD1222 recipients were SARS-CoV-2 seropositive at baseline. No day 14 peak-response samples were available, so repertoires were characterized only after the peak T cell response. The 56-69-year group was small, and its depth increase did not reach significance, likely because of low power. Reportedly, close to half of the unique spike-specific TCRs recognized epitopes lying outside the regions that are mutated in the B.1.351 and B.1.1.7 variants. After two AZD1222 doses, both the breadth and the depth of spike-specific TCRs were significantly higher than at day 0 and than in MenACWY recipients. Participants were mostly white British and included more females than males, and it was suggested by the authors that clonal diversity may have been underestimated. CD4 TCRs associated with the vaccine covered the entire spike protein, and the dominant responses were in regions 160-218 and 743-854.

On this clone: Its antigen specificity is not known. Base qualities are not provided; no much larger clone lies one nucleotide away.

The CDR3 regions of human TCRbeta chains were analyzed by immunosequencing. The authors' pipeline ran thus. Repertoire TCRs were checked for matches against a reference library of SARS-CoV-2-specific TCRs that had been generated using the MIRA antigen-specificity platform. Breadth was defined as the fraction of unique TCRs that were SARS-CoV-2-associated, and depth was defined as the fraction of total T cells that were SARS-CoV-2-associated. Using the MIRA data, each spike-specific TCR was assigned both to the spike region to which the TCR was reactive and to a CD4 or CD8 class. Log10-transformed breadth and depth values were compared by one-way ANOVA with Sidak's multiple comparisons tests. This immuneACCESS table, as held by TCRdb, lists in-frame sequences with V and J called but not all clones. Of the missing ones, under half trace to an unresolved V gene in checked studies; the others have no known cause. That table supplies the V and J calls and clone size; D and trimming were determined from the DNA. The sample table lists 100,000 to 120,000 clones, about four fifths of them with a count of one. Around 5% of the sample lies in the top ten.

From its cysteine to its phenylalanine, the CDR3 spans 19 amino acids. Only the CDR3 portion is preserved as DNA: 57 bases, with reading frame beginning at the first base. As encoded in the germline V gene, CDR1 is MNHEY while CDR2 is SVGEGT. At the junction V is shortened by 0 bases and J by 0 bases; bases outside the gene matches: 11. The time point label here, explained by the study, means: baseline before first vaccination. Vaccinee samples were obtained from the UK trials COV001 and COV002, which included a single-blind randomized controlled phase 2/3 trial of AZD1222 (ChAdOx1 nCoV-19) in healthy adults. For TCRbeta chain sequencing, PBMC samples from trial participants were taken at day 0 and at day 28 after the second dose.

The V and J segments used are TRBV6-2 or TRBV6-3 and TRBJ2-1, with TRBD2 matching 7 junction bases. The TCR originated in an adult in good health. Sequenced material: peripheral blood, taken on day 0 of AZD1222 vaccination. The sequenced DNA: TGTGCCAGCAGTTACTCGTCGCTCTTGCGGGGGTTCTCCTACAATGAGCAGTTCTTC. This is translated as CASSYSSLLRGFSYNEQFF.